This T cell receptor beta chain came from a study of T cells in tuberculosis. Profiling relied on immunoSEQ multiplex PCR, and the TCRdb table lists in-frame clones only, not all of them. The sample gives tens of thousands of clones, around 97% of which show up once; roughly 6.2% is in the top ten. The sequenced sample was PBMCs. This receptor was taken from a donor aged 5-35 years with latent tuberculosis or without tuberculosis infection.

The CDR3 protein is CASRYKLIGPQHF. The CDR3 DNA reads as TGTGCCAGCAGATATAAGCTTATCGGGCCCCAGCATTTT. The V call is TRBV28, the J call TRBJ1-5, with D hard to call. Trimming removed 6 bases from V and 9 bases from J, with 15 bases in between. The germline gives CDR1 MDHEN, CDR2 SYDVKM. The CDR3 extends over 13 amino acids.